The 24 T cell receptor beta chains below all came from one sample that was sequenced in a study of blood T cell repertoires in COVID-19. Here immunoSEQ multiplex PCR was the method, and the copy in TCRdb shows in-frame clones only, minus some. Of over 85,000 clones listed, around four fifths are singletons. The specimen was peripheral blood. Receptor source: a man aged 45-60 years with acute or convalescent COVID-19.

A single count supports this clone. The chain uses TRBV28 and TRBJ1-5, with 9 bases that match TRBD1. CDR1 MDHEN and CDR2 SYDVKM come from the germline V gene. V gave up 8 bases and J gave up 6 bases; unmatched junction bases: 11. The CDR3 runs to 15 residues. CDR3 residues: CASLNRDRVVQPQHF. The CDR3 DNA reads TGTGCCAGCCTCAACCGGGACAGGGTGGTTCAGCCCCAGCATTTT. Combining the CDR3 with reference TRBV28 and TRBJ1-5 gives the whole variable domain DVKVTQSSRYLVKRTGEKVFLECVQDMDHENMFWYRQDPGLGLRLIYFSYDVKMKEKGDIPEGYSVSREKKERFSLILESASTNQTSMYLCASLNRDRVVQPQHFGDGTRLSIL.

The DNA of the CDR3 is TGTGCCAGCAGTTACTCTGGCCAGCGGGGAAGCACAGATACGCAGTATTTT. Amino acid sequence: CASSYSGQRGSTDTQYF. The chain has TRBV6-2 or TRBV6-3 and TRBJ2-3; TRBD2 matches 7 bases. Germline CDR1 and CDR2: MNHEY and SVGEGT. The V and J ends lost 0 bases and 0 bases, in that order; junction bases with no gene match: 6. This CDR3 contains 17 residues.

The chain combines TRBV28 with TRBJ1-4; D might be TRBD1 (5 bases). V dropped 5 bases and J dropped 5 bases, with 18 bases sitting between them. Germline lookup yields CDR1 MDHEN and CDR2 SYDVKM. This CDR3 spans 16 amino acids. CDR3 nucleotide sequence: TGTGCCAGCAGTCTCTTGGGGCAAAGGCTGAATGAAAAACTGTTTTTT. Translation gives CASSLLGQRLNEKLFF.

This clone was seen just once. CDR3 coding DNA: TGCGCCAGCAGCTTGGGCGAGCAAGAGACCCAGTACTTC. It encodes CASSLGEQETQYF. The chain uses TRBV5-1 and TRBJ2-5, with D unresolved. This CDR3 is built from 13 residues. The germline gives CDR1 SGHRS, CDR2 YFSETQ. Deletions cut 0 bases from V and 2 bases from J, with 5 bases between.

The chain joins TRBV10-2 to TRBJ2-5, with 8 bases matching TRBD2. V lost 3 bases to trimming and J lost 6 bases; unmatched junction nucleotides: 9. This CDR3 comprises 15 residues. Per the germline V gene, CDR1 is WSHSY and CDR2 is SAAADI. The CDR3 coding sequence is TGCGCCAGCAGTGACGGGATTAGCGGGGTACAGACCCAGTACTTC. The encoded protein is CASSDGISGVQTQYF.

The chain couples TRBV28 to TRBJ2-3; TRBD2 is a possible D gene (5 bases). Germline values: CDR1 MDHEN, CDR2 SYDVKM. V was shortened by 3 bases and J by 0 bases, with 16 bases between the two germline ends. This CDR3 has 17 amino acids. CDR3 sequence: CASSFGLSGVSTDTQYF. CDR3 DNA: TGTGCCAGCAGTTTCGGTCTGAGCGGTGTTAGCACAGATACGCAGTATTTT. Using reference TRBV28 and TRBJ2-3 for the parts outside the CDR3, the full variable domain is DVKVTQSSRYLVKRTGEKVFLECVQDMDHENMFWYRQDPGLGLRLIYFSYDVKMKEKGDIPEGYSVSREKKERFSLILESASTNQTSMYLCASSFGLSGVSTDTQYFGPGTRLTVL.

V and J are TRBV2 and TRBJ2-4, with a weak D call TRBD2 (6 bases). The CDR3 has 16 residues. The germline V gene has CDR1 SNHLY and CDR2 FYNNEI. Trimming pared 3 bases from V and 3 bases from J, leaving 15 bases between. CDR3 loop: CASSDPAGLYKNIQYF. CDR3 nucleotide sequence: TGTGCCAGCAGTGATCCAGCGGGCCTTTACAAAAACATTCAGTACTTC.

J is TRBJ1-2 and V is TRBV5-6, with D perhaps matching TRBD1 (5 bases). Germline V CDR1 and CDR2: SGHDT, YYEEEE. V lost 7 bases, J lost 5 bases, and 12 bases lay in between. The CDR3 contains 12 residues. Here the CDR3 DNA reads TGTGCCAGCGAAGGGACTCAATATGGCTACACCTTC. Amino acid sequence: CASEGTQYGYTF.

The chain has TRBV11-2 and TRBJ1-4; tentatively, D is TRBD1 (5 bases). Germline V gene data show CDR1 as SGHAT and CDR2 as FQNNGV. The CDR3 contains 16 residues. V lost 2 bases and J lost 7, with 17 bases in between. The CDR3 here is CASSLNAGVQGEKLFF. CDR3 bases: TGTGCCAGCAGCTTAAATGCGGGGGTGCAAGGTGAAAAACTGTTTTTT.

The J gene is TRBJ2-5, the V gene TRBV9, with 11 bases fitting TRBD1. The CDR3 has 14 residues. CDR1 SGDLS and CDR2 YYNGEE come from the germline V gene. V lost 2 bases to trimming and J lost 7 bases; unmatched junction nucleotides: 4. CDR3 sequence: CASSVGQGAATQYF. CDR3 nucleotide sequence: TGTGCCAGCAGCGTCGGACAGGGGGCTGCGACCCAGTACTTC.

V is TRBV12-3 or TRBV12-4 and J is TRBJ2-7, with a possible D match to TRBD2 (6 bases). The V end was cut by 3 bases, the J end by 7 bases, with 7 bases between. The CDR3 totals 11 residues. Written as DNA, the CDR3 is TGTGCCAGCAGTTTCGGAGGGGAGCAGTACTTC. Its protein is CASSFGGEQYF.

The rearrangement uses TRBV7-2 and TRBJ2-3; TRBD2 aligns across 11 bases. J lost 4 bases, V lost 5 bases, and 5 bases had no gene match. Germline V lookup: CDR1 SGHTA, CDR2 FQGNSA. This CDR3 region has 15 residues. CDR3 sequence (DNA): TGTGCCAGCAGCGTCAGACTAGCGGGATCAGATACGCAGTATTTT. Amino acid sequence: CASSVRLAGSDTQYF.

The CDR3 loop reads CASSLIITGELFF. The CDR3 DNA reads as TGTGCCAGCAGCTTAATAATCACCGGGGAGCTGTTTTTT. The rearrangement joins TRBV7-2 to TRBJ2-2; D remains unclear. Germline V gene sequence: CDR1 SGHTA, CDR2 FQGNSA. The CDR3 is 13 residues long. Trimming removed 2 bases at V and 4 bases at J, with 5 bases between.

The chain links TRBV3-1 (or the pseudogene TRBV3-2) to TRBJ2-7, with 7 nucleotides matching TRBD1. The CDR3 consists of 16 residues. Germline CDR1 LGHDT, CDR2 YNNKEL (reference sequence). After removal of 1 base from V and 3 bases from J, the junction contained 9 bases not matched to a gene. The CDR3 coding sequence is TGTGCCAGCAGCCAAGGGGTGGTAGGGGGCGGCTACGAGCAGTACTTC. It is translated as CASSQGVVGGGYEQYF.

A word on this clone: Distinct nucleotide sequences in the sample also encode this CDR3. The chain carries TRBV29-1 and TRBJ2-5, with a weak D call TRBD1 (6 bases). The V gene lost 4 bases and the J gene lost 5 bases, with 14 bases spanning the gap. CDR3 length equals 13 residues. Looked up from germline, CDR1 is SQVTM and CDR2 is ANQGSEA. The CDR3 sequence: CSVARTEGETQYF. The CDR3 bases are TGCAGCGTTGCGAGGACAGAGGGGGAGACCCAGTACTTC. Complete variable domain (other parts from reference TRBV29-1 and TRBJ2-5): SAVISQKPSRDICQRGTSLTIQCQVDSQVTMMFWYRQQPGQSLTLIATANQGSEATYESGFVIDKFPISRPNLTFSTLTVSNMSPEDSSIYLCSVARTEGETQYFGPGTRLLVL.

The chain combines TRBV6-1 with TRBJ1-4; no firm D call. Germline CDR1 reads MNHNS; CDR2 reads SASEGT. Trimming removed 3 bases at V and 6 bases at J, with 11 bases between. The CDR3 spans 14 residues. In nucleotides, the CDR3 is TGTGCCAGCAGTGATGAACAGCCCGATGAAAAACTGTTTTTT. Residues: CASSDEQPDEKLFF.

The chain recombines TRBV2 with TRBJ2-7; 9 positions match TRBD1. This CDR3 has 12 amino acids. V lost 8 bases, J lost 3 bases, and 2 bases stayed unmatched. Per the germline V gene, CDR1 is SNHLY and CDR2 is FYNNEI. This CDR3 is CASDRGSYEQYF. CDR3 in DNA: TGTGCCAGCGACAGGGGGAGCTACGAGCAGTACTTC.

This clone was detected a few times. The J gene is TRBJ1-2, the V gene TRBV29-1; 8 bases align to TRBD1. CDR3 length: 13 residues. The J segment lost 4 bases and the V segment lost 7 bases, leaving 8 bases of the junction unmatched. From germline, CDR1 is SQVTM and CDR2 ANQGSEA. The CDR3 DNA sequence: TGCAGCGGAACGACAGGGGAAACCTATGGCTACACCTTC. Translation: CSGTTGETYGYTF.

This chain connects TRBV2 to TRBJ2-1; 10 positions match TRBD2. In germline, CDR1 is SNHLY, CDR2 FYNNEI. V shed 6 bases, J shed 4 bases, and the junction held 15 bases outside the gene matches. This CDR3 is 18 amino acids long. DNA of the CDR3: TGTGCCAGCAGAAGAAGGGTGTTGGTACTAGCGGGGTACAATGAGCAGTTCTTC. Translating gives CASRRRVLVLAGYNEQFF.

The chain is built from TRBV19 and TRBJ1-5, with D possibly TRBD1 on 5 matching bases. CDR3 length: 14 residues. V shed 4 bases and J shed 6 bases, with 13 bases lying between them. CDR1 LNHDA and CDR2 SQIVND come from the germline V gene (reference sequence). CDR3 sequence reads: CASSSSSGGQPQHF. The CDR3 nucleotides are TGTGCCAGTAGTAGTTCCTCGGGGGGTCAGCCCCAGCATTTT.

The V and J genes are TRBV29-1 and TRBJ1-1; no definite D call. V gave up 4 bases and J gave up 3 bases, with 3 bases separating them. CDR3 length: 10 residues. In germline, CDR1 is SQVTM, CDR2 ANQGSEA. CDR3 sequence (DNA): TGCAGCGTTGTAGACACTGAAGCTTTCTTT. Its translation: CSVVDTEAFF.

The V and J genes are TRBV19 and TRBJ1-1; 7 positions agree with TRBD1. Germline V gene lookup returns CDR1 LNHDA and CDR2 SQIVND (reference sequence). Trimming took 4 bases from V and 5 from J; bases not matched to a gene: 4. The CDR3 spans 13 residues. In nucleotides, the CDR3 is TGTGCCAGTAGTAATAACAGGGGAACTGAAGCTTTCTTT. This sequence encodes CASSNNRGTEAFF.

The J gene is TRBJ1-1, the V gene TRBV28; 8 nucleotides agree with TRBD1. The V and J ends lost 5 bases and 1 base, in that order; junction bases with no gene match: 3. The CDR3 runs 14 residues. Germline CDR1 reads MDHEN; CDR2 reads SYDVKM. CDR3 region: CASSPGQGNTEAFF. The CDR3 DNA reads TGTGCCAGCAGTCCCGGACAGGGGAACACTGAAGCTTTCTTT.

The chain carries TRBV7-9 and TRBJ2-7, with 8 nucleotides matching TRBD1. V shed 0 bases, J shed 1 base, and the junction held 5 bases outside the gene matches. The germline V gene has CDR1 SEHNR and CDR2 FQNEAQ (reference sequence). The CDR3 has 16 residues. The CDR3 DNA is TGTGCCAGCAGCTTAGCAACAGGGGGTCGTTCCTACGAGCAGTACTTC. Its protein product is CASSLATGGRSYEQYF. Using reference TRBV7-9 and TRBJ2-7 for the parts outside the CDR3, the full variable domain is DTGVSQNPRHKITKRGQNVTFRCDPISEHNRLYWYRQTLGQGPEFLTYFQNEAQLEKSRLLSDRFSAERPKGSFSTLEIQRTEQGDSAMYLCASSLATGGRSYEQYFGPGTRLTVT.